Sequencing of this T cell receptor (beta chain) was carried out in a study of lymphopenia after photon versus proton radiotherapy. General study points: Post-nadir TCR diversity decline inversely tracked overall survival among those who died. Under photons, naive T cells and diversity fell while effector/memory populations rose. Survival link was tested only in deceased patients; proton benefit remains a possibility. Oligoclonal CD8+ Temra expansion after nadir drove photon patients' diversity drop.

Regarding this clone: Its antigen is still unknown.

The V gene end was trimmed by 0 bases and the J gene end by 3 bases; junction bases not matched to a gene: 2. Germline values: CDR1 WNHNN, CDR2 SYGVQD (reference sequence). The CDR3 covers 15 residues. Sequencing was performed with immunoSEQ multiplex PCR; in TCRdb, only in-frame clones are kept and a portion is missing. Counted here are approximately 6,300 clones, approximately 90% occurring once; the ten biggest clones make up 11%. This clonotype was sampled from a man between 60 and 75 years old with cholangiocarcinoma. The chain links TRBV10-1 to TRBJ2-5; 9 bases match TRBD2. This specimen consisted of peripheral blood, obtained from a patient treated with photon-based radiotherapy. The CDR3 here is CASSESASGKETQYF. CDR3 nucleotides: TGCGCCAGCAGTGAGTCGGCTAGCGGGAAAGAGACCCAGTACTTC.